This T cell receptor beta chain was found in a study of blood T cell repertoires in COVID-19. In the original analysis: Using reference gene primer amplification, nucleated cell counts were estimated. Libraries were prepared by immunoSEQ multiplex PCR; TCRdb keeps only in-frame clonotypes and omits some of them. V and J calls plus clone size are reproduced from that table; the DNA served to infer D and trimming. This table holds about 310,000 clones, around 87% found once. This clone was seen once. V was pared by 3 bases and J by 2 bases, with 17 bases between. This CDR3 region has 16 residues. Germline V lookup: CDR1 SGHDN, CDR2 FVKESK.

The source of this sequence is a man aged 50 or older with active or convalescent COVID-19. V and J are TRBV14 and TRBJ2-7; D is perhaps TRBD1 (6 bases). The specimen sequenced was peripheral blood. CDR3 sequence reads: CASSQSGGGLPYEQYF. The CDR3 region has the DNA TGTGCCAGCAGCCAGAGTGGTGGGGGCCTCCCCTACGAGCAGTACTTC.